This TCR beta chain comes out of a study of T cell repertoires in cytomegalovirus infection. Across the whole study: A matching HLA type, together with CMV infection, was signaled by public TCR beta signatures. General study findings and limits: Clonotype analysis showed dominance of the ex vivo response by HLA-C-restricted CMV-specific TCR beta clonotypes. Cumulative public TCR beta family frequency identified CMV carriers with the relevant HLA.

In this sample, this clonotype turned up many times. Antigen unknown. The V gene's germline CDR1 is MNHEY and CDR2 SVGEGT. This CDR3 has 11 amino acids. V was clipped by 5 bases and J by 3 bases, with 5 bases between them. TCRdb re-analysed the reads in MiXCR, keeping a single row per CDR3 protein. The repertoire consists of 200,000 to 250,000 distinct CDR3 sequences, with 6.5% occurring once and the leading ten covering around 6.5%. The rearrangement joins TRBV6-2 or TRBV6-3 to TRBJ2-7; D not resolved. The sequence was collected from a human donor in good health (CMV status not recorded). Some clones in this sample may be carry-over from other donors' samples. Input material: PBMCs. CDR3 residues: CASSRDYEQYF. CDR3 coding DNA: TGTGCCAGCAGTAGGGACTACGAGCAGTACTTC.